Below are 11 T cell receptor beta chains sequenced from a single sample in a study of spatial heterogeneity in lung cancer. Findings and caveats of the study: The study found that expanded intratumoral alpha and beta TCR counts tracked tumor mutation counts.

Indicated time point: sample taken at primary tumor resection. Antigen specificity for these receptors is unknown. TCRdb processed the 5' RACE reads anew with MiXCR; each CDR3 protein has one entry. The table records 5,500 to 9,000 distinct CDR3 sequences, around 14% of them present only once. The source material was lung tumor tissue, sampled at surgery. All receptors come from a male donor with early-stage non-small cell lung cancer.

This clonotype was seen ten or more times. Within a library made for alpha chains, this beta chain is off target, and its count is uninformative. V and J are TRBV7-8 and TRBJ1-6; 7 nucleotides align to TRBD1. V shed 3 bases and J 10 bases; nucleotides not matched to a gene: 9. This CDR3 has 15 residues. Germline V CDR1 and CDR2: SGHVS, FQNEAQ. The CDR3 protein is CASSFETGPNSPLHF. CDR3 in DNA: TGTGCCAGCAGCTTCGAGACAGGGCCAAACTCACCCCTCCACTTT.

This clonotype showed up many times. This beta chain turned up in a library designed for alpha chains; as an off-target read, its abundance says little. The chain couples TRBV7-6 to TRBJ1-6; D gene unclear. V was shortened by 5 bases and J by 7 bases, with 12 bases between the two germline ends. CDR1 is SGHVS and CDR2 is FNYEAQ in the germline V gene. The CDR3 covers 14 residues. This CDR3 is CASSKTRANSPLHF. The CDR3 DNA reads TGTGCCAGCAGCAAGACGAGGGCGAATTCACCCCTCCACTTT.

This clonotype was recorded many times. This beta chain is off target for a library built for alpha chains, so its abundance means little. The rearrangement links TRBV12-3 or TRBV12-4 to TRBJ2-7; D ambiguous. Trimming left V 3 bases short and J 5 bases short, with 8 bases between. The CDR3 contains 12 residues. DNA of the CDR3: TGTGCCAGCAGTTTTGAAGGCAACGAGCAGTACGTC. It encodes CASSFEGNEQYV.

Worth noting for this clonotype: Because the library targeted alpha chains, this beta chain is an off-target read whose size means little. The rearrangement uses TRBV19 and TRBJ1-2, with D possibly matching TRBD1 (6 bases). Per germline, CDR1 LNHDA and CDR2 SQIVND (reference sequence). V was clipped by 7 bases and J by 0 bases, with 12 bases between them. CDR3 length: 14 amino acids. CDR3 in DNA: TGTGCCAGTACAGGGGACAACTCTAACTATGGCTACACCTTC. Protein: CASTGDNSNYGYTF.

By share, this clonotype counts as medium-sized. This beta chain is a stray sequence in a library constructed for alpha chains; its clone size is not meaningful. The rearrangement uses TRBV9 and TRBJ2-5; 9 bases align to TRBD2. The junction had 8 bases not matched to a gene; V was cut back by 2 bases and J by 6 bases. Germline-derived CDR1 and CDR2 are SGDLS and YYNGEE. The CDR3 contains 15 residues. The CDR3 DNA is TGTGCCAGCAGCGTGGATCTAGCGGGACGGAAGACCCAGTACTTC. Its protein product is CASSVDLAGRKTQYF.

This clonotype was seen at least ten times. Because this beta chain is a stray read in a library intended to capture alpha chains, its abundance should not be given much weight. The chain combines TRBV20-1 with TRBJ2-1, with TRBD2 matching 14 bases. The CDR3 is made up of 15 amino acids. The trim removed 6 bases at V and 4 bases at J, leaving 5 bases unmatched. The germline V gene encodes CDR1 DFQATT and CDR2 SNEGSKA (reference sequence). The CDR3 region is CSALGLAGGYNEQFF. CDR3 in DNA: TGCAGTGCCCTTGGACTAGCGGGAGGATACAATGAGCAGTTCTTC.

This clonotype ranks as medium-sized. This beta chain represents an off-target read in a library built for alpha chains; its size is of limited meaning. The rearrangement links TRBV12-3 or TRBV12-4 to TRBJ1-2, with D tentatively TRBD1 (6 bases). V was cut by 10 bases and J by 4 bases, with 19 bases left in between. CDR3 size: 14 residues. In nucleotides, the CDR3 is TGTGCCATCCGTACATCGACAGGCCTCTATGGCTACACCTTC. It codes for CAIRTSTGLYGYTF.

Comment on this clonotype: This beta chain came through as a stray read in a library set up for alpha chains, and its size says little. The chain recombines TRBV7-3 with TRBJ2-1, with 9 positions matching TRBD2. The CDR3 has 16 residues. V dropped 1 base and J dropped 5; count of bases not matched to a gene: 6. Germline V CDR1 and CDR2: SGHTA, FQGTGA. In nucleotides, the CDR3 is TGTGCCAGCAGCTTAATGGGGACTAGCAACCACAATGAGCAGTTCTTC. It specifies CASSLMGTSNHNEQFF.

This clonotype was observed a few times. Little can be read into the size of this beta chain, an off-target read in a library designed for alpha chains. The chain is built from TRBV9 and TRBJ1-2; 9 bases align to TRBD1. V lost 3 bases, J lost 2 bases, and 5 bases stayed unmatched. The CDR3 has 15 amino acids. Germline lookup yields CDR1 SGDLS and CDR2 YYNGEE. The CDR3 reads CASSAPQGANYGYTF. Written as DNA, the CDR3 is TGTGCCAGCAGCGCCCCACAGGGGGCGAACTATGGCTACACCTTC.

Concerning this clonotype itself: Since it is a stray read in a library aimed at alpha chains, this beta chain has a size that is not meaningful. The rearrangement joins TRBV10-2 to TRBJ2-7; possibly TRBD1 for D (6 bases). Trimming removed 6 bases at V and 0 bases at J, with 18 bases between. This CDR3 has 16 amino acids. Germline V CDR1 and CDR2: WSHSY, SAAADI. The CDR3 DNA sequence: TGCGCCAGCAGGGACCTTAGGGGGTTTAGCTCCTACGAGCAGTACTTC. It specifies CASRDLRGFSSYEQYF.

This clonotype was seen repeatedly, ten times or more. This beta chain is a stray sequence in a library constructed for alpha chains; its clone size is not meaningful. The chain employs TRBV6-6 and TRBJ1-5; 8 nucleotides match TRBD1. Germline V gene sequence: CDR1 MNHNY, CDR2 SVGAGI (reference sequence). The J segment lost 9 bases and the V segment lost 5 bases, leaving 12 bases of the junction unmatched. This CDR3 spans 15 amino acids. The CDR3 nucleotides read TGTGCCAGCAGTGCCTTAGGACAGGGTGTGGGGCCCCAGCATTTT. This codes for CASSALGQGVGPQHF.